The 30 T cell receptor beta chains reported below all come from one sample, sequenced in a study of T cells in Graves' hyperthyroidism and ophthalmopathy. RNA transcripts were the template for amplifying TCR beta CDR3 regions. First-round RT-PCR with HTBI primers amplified the TCR CDR3 region. TCRdb re-analysed the multiplex PCR reads in MiXCR, keeping a single row per CDR3 protein. The table shows over 200,000 distinct CDR3 sequences, with approximately 14% occurring only once. The sample was blood. The source of these receptors is a woman aged 40 to 50 with Graves' hyperthyroidism that later progressed to Graves' ophthalmopathy.

This chain uses TRBV20-1 with TRBJ2-1, with TRBD1 as a possible D gene (5 bases). V shed 4 bases and J shed 3 bases, with 13 bases lying between them. The CDR3 sequence is 14 residues long. Germline V gene data show CDR1 as DFQATT and CDR2 as SNEGSKA (reference sequence). Here the CDR3 reads CSATSPGHYNEQFF. In nucleotides, the CDR3 is TGCAGTGCTACCTCCCCCGGACACTACAATGAGCAGTTCTTC.

This clonotype showed up many times. This chain uses TRBV28 with TRBJ1-1; TRBD1 might be the D (5 bases). V was cut by 8 bases and J by 11 bases, with 21 bases left in between. The CDR3 contains 13 residues. Germline V gene data show CDR1 as MDHEN and CDR2 as SYDVKM. CDR3 sequence (DNA): TGTGCCAGCCGTCGGGTGGGACCCGTCGTGGCTTTCTTT. Translation: CASRRVGPVVAFF.

This clonotype was detected many times. The chain is built from TRBV5-1 and TRBJ2-3; 7 bases align to TRBD2. Unmatched junction bases numbered 2, after V lost 1 base and J lost 0 bases. The germline V gene has CDR1 SGHRS and CDR2 YFSETQ. The CDR3 has 15 amino acids. CDR3 region: CASSLFSGSTDTQYF. The CDR3 nucleotides read TGCGCCAGCAGCTTGTTTAGCGGGAGCACAGATACGCAGTATTTT.

The sample holds many counts of this clonotype. V gene TRBV7-2 combines with J gene TRBJ2-2, with a tentative D call TRBD2 (6 bases). Germline V gene data show CDR1 as SGHTA and CDR2 as FQGNSA. This CDR3 spans 16 amino acids. The V end lost 4 bases, the J end lost 4 bases, and 16 bases lay between the germline ends. The CDR3 is CASSWPGVIPTGELFF. In DNA form, the CDR3 reads TGTGCCAGCAGCTGGCCGGGAGTAATACCCACCGGGGAGCTGTTTTTT.

This clonotype came up many times. CDR3 sequence: CASSIGLGGADTQYF. The CDR3 DNA reads TGTGCCAGTAGTATCGGACTAGGAGGCGCAGATACGCAGTATTTT. The chain couples TRBV19 to TRBJ2-3; 7 bases line up with TRBD2. Losses at the gene ends were 3 bases for V and 4 bases for J; bases not matched to a gene: 7. The CDR3 is made up of 15 amino acids. Germline V lookup: CDR1 LNHDA, CDR2 SQIVND (reference sequence).

The gene calls are TRBV2 and TRBJ2-5; 10 bases map to TRBD2. CDR1 is SNHLY, CDR2 FYNNEI, per germline. V was pared by 4 bases and J by 5 bases, with 7 bases of the junction left unmatched. CDR3 length equals 15 residues. The CDR3 bases are TGTGCCAGCAGTGTTGCCCTAGCGGGAGCTGAGACCCAGTACTTC. This translates into CASSVALAGAETQYF.

Points on this clonotype: A much larger clone lies a single base off, so this may be a read error. The rearrangement uses TRBV4-2 and TRBJ2-1, with TRBD2 matching 8 bases. The J segment lost 4 bases and the V segment lost 0 bases, leaving 5 bases of the junction unmatched. Germline V lookup: CDR1 LGHNA, CDR2 YNFKEQ. There are 16 residues in the CDR3. The CDR3 is CASSQDHREGYNEQFF. The CDR3 DNA reads TGTGCCAGCAGCCAAGACCACCGGGAGGGTTACAATGAGCAGTTCTTC.

The chain joins TRBV6-1 to TRBJ2-7; D possibly uses TRBD1 or TRBD2 (5 bases each). Trimming took 4 bases from V and 2 from J, leaving 12 bases between them. This CDR3 has 14 amino acids. Germline V gene lookup returns CDR1 MNHNS and CDR2 SASEGT. Here the CDR3 DNA reads TGTGCCAGCAGTGCCCGGGACGAAGCCTACGAGCAGTACTTC. Its translation: CASSARDEAYEQYF.

This clonotype was seen only once. For the CDR3, the DNA is TGTGCCAGCAGTCCCCCTGGGGTGAACACTGAAGCTTTCTTT. As protein: CASSPPGVNTEAFF. This rearrangement joins TRBV28 to TRBJ1-1; the D is unclear. Trimming took off 5 bases at V and 0 bases at J, with 10 bases between the two ends. The CDR3 runs to 14 residues. Germline V gene lookup returns CDR1 MDHEN and CDR2 SYDVKM.

Details on this clonotype: Just one base apart from a much larger clone, this may be a read error. The rearrangement uses TRBV4-1 and TRBJ1-6; D is unresolved. Germline CDR1 MGHRA, CDR2 YSYEKL. Trimming took off 4 bases at V and 4 bases at J, with 17 bases between the two ends. This CDR3 has 17 residues. The CDR3 nucleotides read TGCGCCAGCAGCCCAATCGGAACATCGGGGTATAATTCACCCCTCCACTTT. This gives the protein CASSPIGTSGYNSPLHF.

This clonotype was counted many times. J is TRBJ2-3 and V is TRBV7-2, with TRBD2 matching over 11 bases. The CDR3 extends over 16 amino acids. The V gene's germline CDR1 is SGHTA and CDR2 FQGNSA. V dropped 1 base and J dropped 2; count of bases not matched to a gene: 2. CDR3 sequence reads: CASSLGLAGTTDTQYF. Here the CDR3 DNA reads TGTGCCAGCAGCTTAGGACTAGCGGGAACCACAGATACGCAGTATTTT.

There are many counts of this clonotype. The V gene is TRBV5-1, the J gene TRBJ2-1, with 9 bases identical to TRBD1. Germline V lookup: CDR1 SGHRS, CDR2 YFSETQ. V lost 3 bases, J lost 8 bases, and 12 bases stayed unmatched. This CDR3 has 16 residues. CDR3 sequence: CASSSHGGQGTDEQFF. The CDR3 DNA is TGCGCCAGCAGCTCACATGGGGGACAGGGCACTGATGAGCAGTTCTTC.

This clonotype was detected a few times. V is TRBV30 and J is TRBJ2-1, with 15 bases lining up with TRBD2. From germline, CDR1 is GTSNPN and CDR2 SVGIG (reference sequence). J lost 4 bases, V lost 3 bases, and 4 bases had no gene match. The CDR3 is 16 residues long. CDR3 loop: CAWSGTSGRYYNEQFF. In nucleotides, the CDR3 is TGTGCCTGGAGCGGGACTAGCGGGAGGTATTACAATGAGCAGTTCTTC. Combining the CDR3 with reference TRBV30 and TRBJ2-1 gives the whole variable domain SQTIHQWPATLVQPVGSPLSLECTVEGTSNPNLYWYRQAAGRGLQLLFYSVGIGQISSEVPQNLSASRPQDRQFILSSKKLLLSDSGFYLCAWSGTSGRYYNEQFFGPGTRLTVL.

This clonotype was picked up many times. This rearrangement joins TRBV28 to TRBJ2-1, with 10 bases identical to TRBD1. The germline V gene has CDR1 MDHEN and CDR2 SYDVKM. This CDR3 is 15 amino acids long. The V segment lost 7 bases and the J segment 9 bases; nucleotides outside the gene matches: 12. CDR3 coding DNA: TGTGCCAGCACTTCCGGGACAGGGGTACTGGGTGAGCAGTTCTTC. It yields the protein CASTSGTGVLGEQFF. Based on the CDR3 plus reference TRBV28 and TRBJ2-1, the full variable domain is DVKVTQSSRYLVKRTGEKVFLECVQDMDHENMFWYRQDPGLGLRLIYFSYDVKMKEKGDIPEGYSVSREKKERFSLILESASTNQTSMYLCASTSGTGVLGEQFFGPGTRLTVL.

This clonotype turned up a few times. V and J are TRBV10-2 and TRBJ2-5; 7 bases match TRBD2. Trimming took 3 bases from V and 5 from J; bases not matched to a gene: 12. The CDR3 has 16 residues. In germline, CDR1 is WSHSY, CDR2 SAAADI. CDR3 bases: TGCGCCAGCAGTGACTCGACAAGCGGGGTGGGGGAGACCCAGTACTTC. Residues: CASSDSTSGVGETQYF.

This clonotype has at least ten counts. The chain combines TRBV2 with TRBJ2-5, with TRBD2 as a possible D gene (5 bases). The germline gives CDR1 SNHLY, CDR2 FYNNEI. V was pared by 4 bases and J by 1 base, with 10 bases between. The CDR3 is made up of 14 amino acids. For the CDR3, the DNA is TGTGCCAGCAGTGTTAAGCGGAGCCAAGAGACCCAGTACTTC. It translates to CASSVKRSQETQYF.

The V gene is TRBV4-1, the J gene TRBJ2-7; the match to TRBD1 covers 7 bases. V lost 0 bases to trimming and J lost 3 bases; unmatched junction nucleotides: 5. In germline, CDR1 is MGHRA, CDR2 YSYEKL. The CDR3 is 15 amino acids. CDR3 region: CASSQDRDSYYEQYF. CDR3 in DNA: TGCGCCAGCAGCCAAGACCGGGACAGCTACTACGAGCAGTACTTC.

The rearrangement joins TRBV3-1 to TRBJ2-5; the D is unclear. CDR1 and CDR2 (germline): LGHDT, YNNKEL (reference sequence). The V gene lost 5 bases and the J gene lost 2 bases, with 18 bases spanning the gap. The CDR3 runs to 16 residues. CDR3: CASSAAKVRKQETQYF. In nucleotides, the CDR3 is TGTGCCAGCAGCGCCGCGAAAGTTAGAAAACAAGAGACCCAGTACTTC.

This clonotype was picked up many times. The rearrangement joins TRBV7-3 to TRBJ2-5; D remains ambiguous. The CDR3 extends over 13 amino acids. The V gene lost 0 bases and the J gene lost 1 base, with 3 bases spanning the gap. Germline assignment: CDR1 SGHTA and CDR2 FQGTGA. The CDR3 DNA sequence: TGTGCCAGCAGCTTAACTATCCAAGAGACCCAGTACTTC. Translating gives CASSLTIQETQYF.

In its sample, this clonotype was seen many times. J is TRBJ1-6 and V is TRBV28, with 7 bases matching TRBD1. This CDR3 spans 15 amino acids. The germline gives CDR1 MDHEN, CDR2 SYDVKM. The V segment lost 8 bases and the J segment 0 bases; nucleotides outside the gene matches: 4. The CDR3 sequence is CASQGGLSYNSPLHF. DNA for the CDR3: TGTGCCAGCCAGGGGGGGCTCTCCTATAATTCACCCCTCCACTTT.

This clonotype was seen repeatedly, ten times or more. The chain is built from TRBV27 and TRBJ2-7, with TRBD1 identical over 10 bases. The CDR3 runs 14 residues. With V trimmed by 9 bases and J by 0 bases, 5 bases remained unmatched. From germline, CDR1 is MNHEY and CDR2 SMNVEV (reference sequence). CDR3 nucleotide sequence: TGTGCCAGTTCTCGGACAGGGGGCTCCTACGAGCAGTACTTC. This translates into CASSRTGGSYEQYF.

The chain recombines TRBV4-1 with TRBJ1-1, with no clear D. The CDR3 is 14 residues long. V lost 0 bases, J lost 6 bases, and 11 bases lay in between. CDR1 and CDR2 (germline): MGHRA, YSYEKL. Written as DNA, the CDR3 is TGCGCCAGCAGCCAAGAGAAGGTGTTCGCTGAAGCTTTCTTT. It specifies CASSQEKVFAEAFF.

This rearrangement joins TRBV10-3 to TRBJ1-2; D not resolved. The CDR3 is made up of 13 amino acids. Germline CDR1 and CDR2: ENHRY and SYGVKD. Deletions cut 2 bases from V and 3 bases from J, with 7 bases between. The CDR3 region has the DNA TGTGCCATCAGTGAGCCACGGGACTATGGCTACACCTTC. It encodes CAISEPRDYGYTF.

This clonotype has just one count. The chain couples TRBV10-2 to TRBJ2-7; 10 bases line up with TRBD2. Trimming removed 3 bases from V and 5 bases from J; junction bases left unmatched: 10. Germline CDR1 is WSHSY and CDR2 is SAAADI. CDR3 size: 16 residues. The CDR3 sequence is CASSDLAGAPPNEQYF. CDR3 sequence (DNA): TGCGCCAGCAGTGATCTAGCGGGAGCTCCCCCCAACGAGCAGTACTTC.

The J gene is TRBJ2-1, the V gene TRBV6-1; a possible D gene is TRBD2 (5 bases). This CDR3 region has 14 residues. Germline values: CDR1 MNHNS, CDR2 SASEGT. The V and J ends lost 7 bases and 7 bases respectively, with 17 bases between them. The CDR3 sequence: CASIKTSMRNEQFF. The CDR3 nucleotides are TGTGCCAGCATAAAAACTAGTATGCGTAATGAGCAGTTCTTC.

This clonotype was seen a handful of times. V gene TRBV9 combines with J gene TRBJ2-3; D gene unclear. Germline V gives CDR1 SGDLS, CDR2 YYNGEE. This CDR3 spans 12 amino acids. The germline V and J ends were trimmed by 0 bases and 6 bases, with 5 bases remaining between them. CDR3 region: CASSVGRDTQYF. CDR3 sequence (DNA): TGTGCCAGCAGCGTAGGCCGGGATACGCAGTATTTT.

In this sample, this clonotype turned up many times. The CDR3 nucleotides are TGCAGTGCCAACCCCATCCTGAACACTGAAGCTTTCTTT. Translated, it gives CSANPILNTEAFF. The chain couples TRBV20-1 to TRBJ1-1; D is unresolved. The CDR3 is made up of 13 amino acids. Germline CDR1 reads DFQATT; CDR2 reads SNEGSKA (reference sequence). Deletions cut 6 bases from V and 0 bases from J, with 11 bases between.

In its sample, this clonotype was seen a few times. The rearrangement uses TRBV28 and TRBJ2-7; 12 bases fit TRBD2. The CDR3 sequence is 18 residues long. Germline values: CDR1 MDHEN, CDR2 SYDVKM. V shed 2 bases and J 4 bases; nucleotides not matched to a gene: 12. As DNA, the CDR3 is TGTGCCAGCAGTTTAGAGACTAGCGGGAGATCTGTGTGGTACGAGCAGTACTTC. Amino acid sequence: CASSLETSGRSVWYEQYF.

V is TRBV25-1 and J is TRBJ2-1, with D hard to call. The CDR3 consists of 14 residues. V was trimmed by 6 bases and J by 1 base, leaving 10 bases between them. Germline V gene data show CDR1 as MGHDK and CDR2 as SYGVNS. The CDR3 loop reads CASRAAGSYNEQFF. In DNA form, the CDR3 reads TGTGCCAGCAGAGCCGCCGGGTCCTACAATGAGCAGTTCTTC. Drawing the rest from reference TRBV25-1 and TRBJ2-1, the complete variable domain is EADIYQTPRYLVIGTGKKITLECSQTMGHDKMYWYQQDPGMELHLIHYSYGVNSTEKGDLSSESTVSRIRTEHFPLTLESARPSHTSQYLCASRAAGSYNEQFFGPGTRLTVL.

A few counts support this clonotype. The rearrangement links TRBV6-1 to TRBJ1-5, with a weak D call TRBD1 (5 bases). This CDR3 region has 15 residues. CDR1 MNHNS and CDR2 SASEGT come from the germline V gene. The V end lost 5 bases, the J end lost 2 bases, and 13 bases lay between the germline ends. The CDR3 nucleotides are TGTGCCAGCAGTTGGGGACCTGGGGGCAATCAGCCCCAGCATTTT. Residues: CASSWGPGGNQPQHF.